The next 10 T cell receptor beta chains were all read from a single sample in a study of lymphopenia after photon versus proton radiotherapy. The assay was immunoSEQ multiplex PCR, and TCRdb's table has in-frame clones only and misses some. The sample contains 50,000 or so clones, roughly nine tenths of which appear only once. Here the sequenced sample was peripheral blood, taken from a patient treated with photon-based radiotherapy. The receptor set was obtained from a woman aged 40 to 50 with cholangiocarcinoma.

V usage is TRBV5-1 and J usage is TRBJ1-1; D gene unclear. This CDR3 has 14 residues. The germline V and J ends were trimmed by 4 bases and 4 bases, with 14 bases remaining between them. CDR1 SGHRS and CDR2 YFSETQ come from the germline V gene. As DNA, the CDR3 is TGCGCCAGCAGCCTGGACCCAGTCTCCACTGAAGCTTTCTTT. It codes for CASSLDPVSTEAFF.

This sequence joins TRBV7-2 and TRBJ2-7, with 9 nucleotides matching TRBD1. V gave up 2 bases and J gave up 7 bases; unmatched junction bases: 9. The CDR3 has 15 amino acids. CDR1 and CDR2 from the germline V gene are SGHTA and FQGNSA. The CDR3 loop is CASSLFFGTGSEQYF. The CDR3 DNA sequence: TGTGCCAGCAGCTTATTTTTCGGGACAGGGTCAGAGCAGTACTTC. Supplemented by reference TRBV7-2 and TRBJ2-7, the full variable domain reads GAGVSQSPSNKVTEKGKDVELRCDPISGHTALYWYRQSLGQGLEFLIYFQGNSAPDKSGLPSDRFSAERTGGSVSTLTIQRTQQEDSAVYLCASSLFFGTGSEQYFGPGTRLTVT.

The V gene is TRBV7-3, the J gene TRBJ2-5; D ambiguous. The CDR3 covers 13 residues. The V gene's germline CDR1 is SGHTA and CDR2 FQGTGA. V shed 4 bases and J shed 5 bases, with 11 bases lying between them. CDR3 residues: CASSSSPQETQYF. In DNA form, the CDR3 reads TGTGCCAGCAGCTCCAGCCCCCAGGAGACCCAGTACTTC.

This clone was found once. V and J are TRBV9 and TRBJ2-2; the match to TRBD1 covers 10 bases. This CDR3 comprises 18 residues. Germline loops: CDR1 SGDLS, CDR2 YYNGEE. Trimming at V came to 4 bases and at J to 6 bases, leaving 15 bases not matched to a gene. CDR3 region: CASSPYSGTGALAGELFF. The CDR3 nucleotides read TGTGCCAGCAGCCCCTACTCCGGGACAGGGGCGTTAGCCGGGGAGCTGTTTTTT.

V gene TRBV5-1 combines with J gene TRBJ2-7; a weak D match, TRBD1 (5 bases). The CDR3 extends over 14 amino acids. CDR1 and CDR2 (germline): SGHRS, YFSETQ. Trimming shortened V by 4 bases and J by 7 bases, and 18 bases separated the two germline ends. CDR3 loop: CASSPGQPSGEQYF. The CDR3 coding sequence is TGCGCCAGCAGCCCAGGACAACCCTCTGGGGAGCAGTACTTC.

This clone is a singleton in its sample. The V gene is TRBV2, the J gene TRBJ2-5; 11 nucleotides match TRBD1. V lost 8 bases, J lost 4 bases, and 3 bases stayed unmatched. Germline CDR1 SNHLY, CDR2 FYNNEI. This CDR3 contains 13 residues. CDR3 sequence (DNA): TGTGCCAGCTCGGGGACAGGGGGAGAGACCCAGTACTTC. The encoded protein is CASSGTGGETQYF. The full variable domain, with the rest looked up from reference TRBV2 and TRBJ2-5, is EPEVTQTPSHQVTQMGQEVILRCVPISNHLYFYWYRQILGQKVEFLVSFYNNEISEKSEIFDDQFSVERPDGSNFTLKIRSTKLEDSAMYFCASSGTGGETQYFGPGTRLLVL.

This chain joins TRBV30 and TRBJ2-2; D assignment may be TRBD1 or TRBD2 (6 bases each). Germline V gene lookup returns CDR1 GTSNPN and CDR2 SVGIG (reference sequence). Trimming pared 4 bases from V and 4 bases from J, leaving 10 bases between. The CDR3 runs 13 residues. The CDR3 is CAWMGGFTGELFF. For the CDR3, the DNA is TGTGCCTGGATGGGGGGCTTCACCGGGGAGCTGTTTTTT.

The chain links TRBV7-9 to TRBJ2-1; D ambiguous. In germline, CDR1 is SEHNR, CDR2 FQNEAQ (reference sequence). The CDR3 has 11 residues. Trimming stripped 1 base from V and 10 bases from J, with 5 bases between. CDR3 DNA sequence: TGTGCCAGCAGCTTAGTTTTGGAGCAGTTCTTC. Amino acids: CASSLVLEQFF. The whole variable domain, remainder taken from reference TRBV7-9 and TRBJ2-1, is DTGVSQNPRHKITKRGQNVTFRCDPISEHNRLYWYRQTLGQGPEFLTYFQNEAQLEKSRLLSDRFSAERPKGSFSTLEIQRTEQGDSAMYLCASSLVLEQFFGPGTRLTVL.

This chain connects TRBV27 to TRBJ1-5, with unresolved D. The germline V and J ends were trimmed by 1 base and 5 bases, with 6 bases remaining between them. The germline CDR1 and CDR2 sequences are MNHEY and SMNVEV (reference sequence). CDR3 length: 13 residues. CDR3 nucleotides: TGTGCCAGCAGTTTATACGGGGATCAGCCCCAGCATTTT. Amino acids: CASSLYGDQPQHF.

The chain employs TRBV30 and TRBJ1-4; D is uncertain. Trimming shortened V by 0 bases and J by 0 bases, and 8 bases separated the two germline ends. Germline loops: CDR1 GTSNPN, CDR2 SVGIG (reference sequence). The CDR3 is 15 amino acids. The CDR3 DNA reads as TGTGCCTGGAGTGTATGGGCACCAACTAATGAAAAACTGTTTTTT. Translating gives CAWSVWAPTNEKLFF.